These T cell receptor beta chains were read from a single sample in a study of radiotherapy plus CTLA-4 blockade in lung cancer. Clones were read by immunoSEQ multiplex PCR, and TCRdb kept only the in-frame ones, dropping some. The table has about 98,000 clones, 88% seen once. The material sequenced was peripheral blood, taken from a patient treated with radiotherapy plus ipilimumab. The source of these receptors is a human donor with non-small cell lung cancer that progressed on radiotherapy plus ipilimumab. Each CDR3 is given with its conserved first and last residue. The D gene is left open where the match is weak. Not all rows give a size; the values are once, few, many and, for expanded clones, a class.

>TRBV11-3|TRBJ2-7|.|12|.
CASSPGAYEQYF
TGTGCCAGCAGCCCTGGAGCCTACGAGCAGTACTTC
>TRBV5-1|TRBJ1-1|.|17|TRBD1
CASSYGPRSGTGGKAFF
TGCGCCAGCAGCTATGGACCCCGATCCGGGACAGGAGGCAAAGCTTTCTTT
>TRBV5-1|TRBJ1-4|.|13|TRBD1
CASSPGTDEKLFF
TGCGCCAGCAGCCCCGGGACAGACGAAAAACTGTTTTTT
>TRBV19|TRBJ1-2|.|14|.
CASRSGERNYGYTF
TGTGCCAGTAGATCGGGGGAGAGGAACTATGGCTACACCTTC
>TRBV19|TRBJ1-2|.|12|.
CASSPRFYGYTF
TGTGCCAGTAGTCCCCGATTCTATGGCTACACCTTC
>TRBV18|TRBJ1-5|.|14|.
CASSPPSGNQPQHF
TGTGCCAGCTCACCACCGTCGGGCAATCAGCCCCAGCATTTT
>TRBV9|TRBJ2-5|.|15|.
CASSVGLGILETQYF
TGTGCCAGCAGCGTAGGTTTAGGGATCCTAGAGACCCAGTACTTC
>TRBV4-2|TRBJ2-3|.|14|.
CASSQQASTDTQYF
TGTGCCAGCAGCCAACAGGCGAGCACAGATACGCAGTATTTT
>TRBV10-3|TRBJ2-2|.|19|TRBD2
CAISELDGLAGPNTGELFF
TGTGCCATCAGTGAGTTAGACGGACTAGCGGGTCCGAACACCGGGGAGCTGTTTTTT
>TRBV18|TRBJ1-5|.|14|.
CASSPAQSNQPQHF
TGTGCCAGCTCACCGGCACAGAGCAATCAGCCCCAGCATTTT
>TRBV2|TRBJ2-7|.|18|TRBD1
CASRGPGTVVLSFYEQYF
TGTGCCAGCAGGGGGCCCGGGACAGTCGTCTTATCTTTCTACGAGCAGTACTTC
>TRBV5-1|TRBJ1-1|.|13|.
CASSLLMDTEAFF
TGCGCCAGCAGCTTGTTAATGGACACTGAAGCTTTCTTT
>TRBV11-2|TRBJ2-5|.|16|TRBD2
CASSLGATSSQETQYF
TGTGCCAGCAGCTTAGGGGCGACTAGCTCCCAAGAGACCCAGTACTTC
>TRBV6-6|TRBJ2-1|.|14|.
CASSSTGEYNEQFF
TGTGCCAGCAGTTCGACGGGCGAATACAATGAGCAGTTCTTC
>TRBV10-3|TRBJ1-5|.|13|.
CAISGESNQPQHF
TGTGCCATCAGTGGTGAGAGCAATCAGCCCCAGCATTTT
>TRBV11-1|TRBJ2-7|.|15|TRBD1
CASSLNRDSSYEQYF
TGTGCCAGCAGCTTAAACCGGGACAGCTCCTACGAGCAGTACTTC
>TRBV2|TRBJ2-7|once|14|TRBD2
CASRGGLAFYEQYF
TGTGCCAGCAGAGGTGGACTAGCGTTCTACGAGCAGTACTTC
>TRBV5-1|TRBJ2-2|.|17|TRBD2
CASSSGLLAGVPGELFF
TGCGCCAGCAGCTCGGGTCTACTAGCGGGAGTTCCGGGGGAGCTGTTTTTT
>TRBV7-3|TRBJ1-4|.|17|.
CASSLRNDGGFGEKLFF
TGTGCCAGCAGCCTAAGGAATGATGGGGGATTCGGGGAAAAACTGTTTTTT
>TRBV2|TRBJ2-1|.|15|TRBD2
CASRPGLAGVYEQFF
TGTGCCAGCAGACCAGGACTAGCGGGAGTATATGAGCAGTTCTTC
>TRBV19|TRBJ2-1|.|16|TRBD2
CASAYGLDTPYNEQFF
TGTGCCAGCGCCTACGGACTAGACACCCCCTACAATGAGCAGTTCTTC
>TRBV6-5|TRBJ2-3|.|15|TRBD2
CASSSPSGSQDTQYF
TGTGCCAGCAGTTCTCCTAGCGGGAGTCAAGATACGCAGTATTTT
>TRBV6-5|TRBJ2-7|.|15|TRBD1
CASSYLGTGGPEQYF
TGTGCCAGCAGTTACCTAGGGACAGGGGGCCCCGAGCAGTACTTC
>TRBV10-3|TRBJ1-2|once|15|TRBD1
CAISPSGGVNYGYTF
TGTGCCATCAGCCCTTCAGGGGGCGTTAACTATGGCTACACCTTC
>TRBV7-3|TRBJ1-5|once|13|.
CASSSQAGQPQHF
TGTGCCAGCAGCTCCCAGGCGGGTCAGCCCCAGCATTTT
>TRBV5-1|TRBJ2-3|.|15|TRBD1
CASSSRDRGADTQYF
TGCGCCAGCAGCTCACGGGACAGGGGCGCGGATACGCAGTATTTT
>TRBV19|TRBJ1-2|.|14|.
CASSNNRETYGYTF
TGTGCCAGTAGTAACAACAGGGAGACCTATGGCTACACCTTC
>TRBV14|TRBJ2-1|few|16|TRBD2
CASSPILAGPANEQFF
TGTGCCAGCAGCCCCATACTAGCGGGCCCTGCCAATGAGCAGTTCTTC
>TRBV10-3|TRBJ2-1|.|14|.
CAISRAPGNNEQFF
TGTGCCATCTCCCGGGCGCCCGGTAACAATGAGCAGTTCTTC
>TRBV2|TRBJ2-1|.|15|.
CASSGTIFRDNEQFF
TGTGCCAGCAGTGGGACTATCTTTCGGGACAATGAGCAGTTCTTC
>TRBV15|TRBJ2-1|once|15|.
CATRFDIGLGDEQFF
TGTGCCACACGTTTCGATATAGGATTGGGCGATGAGCAGTTCTTC
>TRBV2|TRBJ1-5|.|14|.
CASGDSNSNQPQHF
TGTGCCAGCGGGGATTCGAATAGCAATCAGCCCCAGCATTTT
>TRBV7-2|TRBJ2-1|.|16|.
CASRTLARSSYNEQFF
TGTGCCAGCAGGACACTAGCACGAAGCTCCTACAATGAGCAGTTCTTC
>TRBV4-1|TRBJ1-4|.|14|TRBD1
CASSHGQVNEKLFF
TGCGCCAGCAGCCACGGACAGGTTAATGAAAAACTGTTTTTT